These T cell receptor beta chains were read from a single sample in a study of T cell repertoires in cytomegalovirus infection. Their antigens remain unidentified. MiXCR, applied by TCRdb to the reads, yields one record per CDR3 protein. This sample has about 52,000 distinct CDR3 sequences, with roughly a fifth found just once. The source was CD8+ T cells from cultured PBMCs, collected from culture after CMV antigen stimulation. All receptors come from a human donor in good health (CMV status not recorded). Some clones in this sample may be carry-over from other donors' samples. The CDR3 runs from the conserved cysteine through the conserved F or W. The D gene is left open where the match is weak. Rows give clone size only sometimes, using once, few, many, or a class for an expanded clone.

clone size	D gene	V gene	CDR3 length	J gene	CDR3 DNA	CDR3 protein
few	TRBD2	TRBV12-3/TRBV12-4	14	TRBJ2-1	TGTGCCAGCACCTGGGCTAGCGGCTACAATGAGCAGTTCTTC	CASTWASGYNEQFF
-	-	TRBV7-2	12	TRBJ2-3	TGTGCCAGCAGTACCCCCACAGATACGCAGTATTTT	CASSTPTDTQYF
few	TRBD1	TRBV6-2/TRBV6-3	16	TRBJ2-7	TGTGCCAGCAGTTACCCGGACAGGGAGATCTCCTACGAGCAGTACTTC	CASSYPDREISYEQYF
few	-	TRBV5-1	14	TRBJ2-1	TGCGCCAGCAGCAACGGGAAAATGTACAATGAGCAGTTCTTC	CASSNGKMYNEQFF
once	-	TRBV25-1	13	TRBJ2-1	TGTGCCAGCAAAGGAGGGGCAGACAATGAGCAGTTCTTC	CASKGGADNEQFF
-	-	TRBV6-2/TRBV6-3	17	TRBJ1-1	TGTGCCAGCCTGAACCCGGTCACTACGTCGGTTAACACTGAAGCTTTCTTT	CASLNPVTTSVNTEAFF
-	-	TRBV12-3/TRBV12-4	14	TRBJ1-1	TGTGCCAGCAGTTTTGTTACCATGAACACTGAAGCTTTCTTT	CASSFVTMNTEAFF
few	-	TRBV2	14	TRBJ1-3	TGTGCCAGCAGTGAATGGACAGCTGGAAACACCATATATTTT	CASSEWTAGNTIYF
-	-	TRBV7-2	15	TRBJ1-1	TGTGCCAGCAGCTTAAGAGGACACTTGAACACTGAAGCTTTCTTT	CASSLRGHLNTEAFF
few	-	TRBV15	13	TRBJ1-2	TGTGCCACCAGCACAGGAGAGGGTAGCGGCTACACCTTC	CATSTGEGSGYTF
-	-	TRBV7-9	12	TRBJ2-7	TGTGCCAGCAACCTCGGGGACTACGAGCAGTACTTC	CASNLGDYEQYF
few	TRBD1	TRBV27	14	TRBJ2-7	TGTGCCAGCAGCAACACAGGGGTGAGGGGCGAGCAGTACTTC	CASSNTGVRGEQYF
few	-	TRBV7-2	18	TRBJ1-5	TGTGCCAGCAGCCTAGACCCTTTATCAGTTTATAGCAATCAGCCCCAGCATTTT	CASSLDPLSVYSNQPQHF
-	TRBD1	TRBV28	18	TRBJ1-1	TGTGCCAGCAGGAGTTTCCTAGACAGGGGCAGTGGGAACACTGAAGCTTTCTTT	CASRSFLDRGSGNTEAFF
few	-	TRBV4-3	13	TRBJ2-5	TGCGCCAGCAGCCGCTCCCCCCAAGAGACCCAGTACTTC	CASSRSPQETQYF
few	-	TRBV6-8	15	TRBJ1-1	TGTGCCAGCAGTTACTCGGAGGAAGGTGACACTGAAGCTTTCTTT	CASSYSEEGDTEAFF
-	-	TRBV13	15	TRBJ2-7	TGTGCCAGCAGCGAAGGGGCCGCGGGGACCTACGAGCAGTACTTC	CASSEGAAGTYEQYF